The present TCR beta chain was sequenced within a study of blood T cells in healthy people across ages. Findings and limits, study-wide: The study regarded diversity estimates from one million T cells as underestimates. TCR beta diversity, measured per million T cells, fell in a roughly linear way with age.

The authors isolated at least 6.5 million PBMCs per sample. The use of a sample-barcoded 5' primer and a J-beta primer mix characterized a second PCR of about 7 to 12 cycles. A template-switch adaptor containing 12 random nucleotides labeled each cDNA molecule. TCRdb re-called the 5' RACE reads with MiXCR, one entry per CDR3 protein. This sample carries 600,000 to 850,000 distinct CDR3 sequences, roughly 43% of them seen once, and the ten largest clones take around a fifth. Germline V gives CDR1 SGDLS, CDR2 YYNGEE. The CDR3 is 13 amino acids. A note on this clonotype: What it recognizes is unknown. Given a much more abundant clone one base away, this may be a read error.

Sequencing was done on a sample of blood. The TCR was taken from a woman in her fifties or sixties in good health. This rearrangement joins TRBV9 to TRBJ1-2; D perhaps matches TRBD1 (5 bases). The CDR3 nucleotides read TGTACCAGCAGCGTCGACAGTAACTATGGCTACACCTTC. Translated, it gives CTSSVDSNYGYTF.